The clone carrying this TCR beta chain has only a few counts. The data belong to a study of tumor-infiltrating lymphocytes in primary liver carcinoma. Trimming removed 4 bases from V and 7 bases from J; junction bases left unmatched: 7. CDR1 is SGHRS, CDR2 YFSETQ, per germline. The CDR3 runs to 16 residues. TCR beta cDNA was made from 500 ng total RNA with a constant-region primer. ARM-PCR, slightly modified, supplied the TCR beta libraries through three nested multiplex PCR rounds. TRBV1-TRBV30 forward primers and a C-beta reverse primer were used in the first two PCR rounds, which each ran for nine to ten cycles. MiXCR, run by TCRdb on the multiplex PCR reads, gives a single entry per CDR3 protein. The table lists roughly 120,000 distinct CDR3 sequences, around 64% of them singletons, with less than 10% in the top ten. Co-extracting RNA and DNA was done with about 18-33 mg of unsorted bulk tissue as input. The study enrolled treatment-naive patients with chronic HBV infection.

The sequence was obtained from a woman aged 55-75 years with primary liver carcinoma and hepatitis B virus infection. The rearrangement uses TRBV5-1 and TRBJ2-1; 14 bases fit TRBD2. Sample: liver tumor tissue from sampling region 3. Subset specified: tumor region T3, left-lateral pole. The CDR3 DNA follows: TGCGCCAGCAGCGACTGGACTAGCGGGAGGAGTAATGAGCAGTTCTTC. It encodes CASSDWTSGRSNEQFF. The full variable domain, rest sourced from reference TRBV5-1 and TRBJ2-1, is KAGVTQTPRYLIKTRGQQVTLSCSPISGHRSVSWYQQTPGQGLQFLFEYFSETQRNKGNFPGRFSGRQFSNSRSEMNVSTLELGDSALYLCASSDWTSGRSNEQFFGPGTRLTVL.